Described below is a single TCR beta chain sequence and its context. These data are taken from a study of T-cell memory formation after mild COVID-19. Using its own MiXCR run on the 5' RACE reads, TCRdb lists one record per CDR3 protein. The repertoire includes roughly 99,000 distinct CDR3 sequences, around 15% of them detected once, and 35% to 50% sits in the top ten. The trim removed 2 bases at V and 6 bases at J, leaving 11 bases unmatched. There are 18 residues in the CDR3. Germline V lookup: CDR1 MNHEY, CDR2 SVGEGT. The rearrangement uses TRBV6-2 or TRBV6-3 and TRBJ2-1; 12 nucleotides line up with TRBD2. Sequencing used PBMCs or a T cell subset sorted from them (not recorded which). The TCR was taken from a young man who had mild COVID-19 (a few samples of this study predate the infection). Cell type and time point are not known. The CDR3 loop reads CASSYAWVTSGRPNEQFF. CDR3 coding DNA: TGTGCCAGCAGTTACGCTTGGGTGACTAGCGGGAGACCCAATGAGCAGTTCTTC.